The entry that follows covers one TCR beta chain sequence. Its antigen is still unknown. This sample was taken from a study of cytomegalovirus exposure and HLA in healthy donors. Study conclusions and caveats: An analysis done earlier found most TCR beta V segments productive about 87% or about 30% of the time. Available immune exposure information was restricted to CMV serostatus only.

V shed 3 bases and J shed 9 bases, with 18 bases lying between them. Looked up from germline, CDR1 is SGHAT and CDR2 is FQNNGV. CDR3 length: 14 residues. The PCR contained 60 Vbeta and 13 Jbeta primers. Sequencing used immunoSEQ multiplex PCR; TCRdb keeps in-frame clones, though not all of them. The sample totals about 210,000 clones. The source is a woman aged 30 to 39 in good health and CMV-seropositive. The V and J genes are TRBV11-2 and TRBJ2-7, with TRBD1 as a possible D gene (6 bases). Sequencing was carried out using PBMCs. CDR3 in amino acids: CASSFRDTHLGQYF. The CDR3 DNA follows: TGTGCCAGCAGCTTCCGGGACACCCATCTAGGGCAGTACTTC. Full variable domain (missing parts from reference TRBV11-2 and TRBJ2-7): EAGVAQSPRYKIIEKRQSVAFWCNPISGHATLYWYQQILGQGPKLLIQFQNNGVVDDSQLPKDRFSAERLKGVDSTLKIQPAKLEDSAVYLCASSFRDTHLGQYFGPGTRLTVT.